This paragraph reports one T cell receptor beta chain. Its antigen specificity is not known. Base-call qualities are not available, and no considerably larger clone is one nucleotide away. The data derive from a study of STAT5B mutations in CD4+ large granular lymphocyte leukemia (dated by TCRdb to the early 2020s). As for the study more broadly: Among the healthy controls, the CDR3 'QG' motif was associated with a particular HLA allele. The study compared the TCRbeta repertoires of patients with CD4+ T-cell large granular lymphocyte leukemia against those of healthy blood donors. Flow cytometry performed on FACSCanto II or FACSVerse showed that the purified fractions had more than 95% purity among lymphocytes.

The CDR3 goes from the cysteine to the phenylalanine over 13 residues. Only the CDR3 region is kept as DNA, spanning 39 bases read in frame from base 1. V lost 4 bases and J lost 2 bases; the stretch between them is 8 bases long. The germline V gene specifies SGHDT as CDR1 and YYEEEE as CDR2. The healthy control group was made up of around 40 blood donors, and the Finnish Red Cross blood service supplied their buffy coats. All TCR-sequenced material derived from peripheral blood: patient blood samples and healthy donor buffy coats. Ficoll-Hypaque gradient centrifugation was used to isolate peripheral blood mononuclear cells. CD4+ cells were purified magnetically from the buffy coats of healthy controls. The Gentra Puregene Cell and Tissue kit was used to extract genomic DNA, and a Qubit 2.0 fluorometer was used to measure the amount of genomic DNA. The immunoSEQ assay at survey resolution was used to sequence TCRbeta rearrangements from genomic DNA. Regarding the original processing steps: In the TCR sequencing data, the lowest productive clonotype frequency that could be detected was 2.59 x 10-5. Analyses included only productive TCRbeta rearrangements, meaning complete and in-frame sequences. Clonality for each sample was calculated as Simpson clonality in the immunoSEQ Analyzer version 3.0. Clones were binned by frequency as very rare, small, medium, large (1-20%) or hyperexpanded (>20%). Generation probabilities were estimated with OLGA 1.2.3, V-gene circos plots were made with VDJtools, specificities were searched in VDJdb, and CDR3 motifs were identified with GLIPH. TCRdb took over this immuneACCESS table, retaining in-frame rearrangements with V and J assigned. Such tables are incomplete; in checked studies, under half of the missing clones stem from an unresolved V gene, and the remainder is unexplained. V, J and clone size derive from that table, while D and trimming were established from the DNA sequence. The sample data list tens of thousands of clones, and about 85% of these were observed just once. The ten largest make up 3% to 4% of the sample.

Study-wide findings and limitations: CD4-sorted patient repertoires appeared more clonal than healthy CD4+ repertoires, and this difference persisted after removing the putative leukemic clones. The data were not HLA-matched, and the relatively small sample size could explain the higher clonality seen in CD4+ compared with CD8+ T-LGLL. Main leukemic clonotypes were private to each patient, although over 20% of the main leukemic clonotypes were found at low frequency in the non-leukemic repertoires of other patients. TRBV06-family usage was enriched among the top patient clones (8/27) compared with healthy controls (2/35).

Sequencing input: CD4+ T cells from blood buffy coats. The rearrangement joined TRBV5-6 to TRBJ2-3, with the D gene not confidently named. This clonotype was sampled from a human donor in good health. The base sequence is TGTGCCAGCAGCAGCCCGGTCACAGATACGCAGTATTTT. Translation gives CASSSPVTDTQYF.